These 22 T cell receptor beta chains were all obtained from the same sample, sequenced in a study of shared clonotypes between healthy human individuals. TCRdb's table, derived via immunoSEQ multiplex PCR, lists solely in-frame clones and lacks some. The profile covers about 560,000 clones, with roughly four fifths appearing a single time and 12% taken by the ten largest. The sample taken for sequencing was PBMCs. These receptors all come from a woman in her forties in good health. Some clones in this sample may be carry-over from other donors' samples.

This clone was recorded once. The chain recombines TRBV5-1 with TRBJ2-3; 11 bases fit TRBD2. Trimming took 4 bases from V and 4 from J; bases not matched to a gene: 8. Germline CDR1 is SGHRS and CDR2 is YFSETQ. The CDR3 length is 16 residues. The CDR3 DNA reads TGCGCCAGCAGCCTATTAGCGGGAGGGAGTCCAGATACGCAGTATTTT. This sequence encodes CASSLLAGGSPDTQYF. Full variable domain (missing parts from reference TRBV5-1 and TRBJ2-3): KAGVTQTPRYLIKTRGQQVTLSCSPISGHRSVSWYQQTPGQGLQFLFEYFSETQRNKGNFPGRFSGRQFSNSRSEMNVSTLELGDSALYLCASSLLAGGSPDTQYFGPGTRLTVL.

The V call is TRBV5-6, the J call TRBJ1-4; maybe TRBD1 (5 bases). In germline, CDR1 is SGHDT, CDR2 YYEEEE. V gave up 2 bases and J gave up 4 bases, with 9 bases separating them. There are 14 residues in the CDR3. The CDR3 bases are TGTGCCAGCAGCTTTACAGGTCATAATGAAAAACTGTTTTTT. Translating gives CASSFTGHNEKLFF.

This clone was recorded a few times. The sample contains more than one DNA sequence encoding this CDR3. The chain combines TRBV7-9 with TRBJ2-6; no reliable D call. Germline assignment: CDR1 SEHNR and CDR2 FQNEAQ (reference sequence). This CDR3 is 14 amino acids long. Trimming shortened V by 1 base and J by 1 base, and 2 bases separated the two germline ends. CDR3 region: CASSLGSGANVLTF. CDR3 nucleotides: TGTGCCAGCAGCTTAGGGTCTGGGGCCAACGTCCTGACTTTC.

V gene TRBV28 combines with J gene TRBJ1-2; the match to TRBD1 covers 10 bases. J gave up 3 bases and V 6 bases, and 4 bases lay outside the gene matches. The length of the CDR3 is 14 residues. Germline V gene sequence: CDR1 MDHEN, CDR2 SYDVKM. This CDR3 is CASSWTGGDYGYTF. CDR3 sequence (DNA): TGTGCCAGCAGCTGGACAGGGGGGGACTATGGCTACACCTTC.

CDR3: CASSLLGGGANVLTF. Written as DNA, the CDR3 is TGTGCCAGCAGCTTACTTGGCGGTGGGGCCAACGTCCTGACTTTC. The chain couples TRBV7-3 to TRBJ2-6; D is uncertain. Trimming shortened V by 2 bases and J by 3 bases, and 8 bases separated the two germline ends. CDR1 is SGHTA, CDR2 FQGTGA, per germline. The CDR3 is 15 residues long.

The chain is built from TRBV7-9 and TRBJ1-2, with 7 bases lining up with TRBD1. This CDR3 is built from 14 residues. Looked up from germline, CDR1 is SEHNR and CDR2 is FQNEAQ (reference sequence). J lost 3 bases, V lost 5 bases, and 6 bases had no gene match. This CDR3 is CASSKATGHYGYTF. The CDR3 DNA is TGTGCCAGCAGCAAAGCGACAGGGCACTATGGCTACACCTTC.

This clone was recorded once. V usage is TRBV11-2 and J usage is TRBJ2-1; a possible D gene is TRBD2 (6 bases). This CDR3 has 15 residues. The germline V gene encodes CDR1 SGHAT and CDR2 FQNNGV. The germline V and J ends were trimmed by 5 bases and 0 bases, with 11 bases remaining between them. The CDR3 is CASSGGKSSYNEQFF. DNA of the CDR3: TGTGCCAGCAGCGGCGGGAAGAGCTCCTACAATGAGCAGTTCTTC.

This clone was detected only a few times. This chain links TRBV7-6 with TRBJ2-5, with TRBD2 as a possible D gene (5 bases). V was cut by 5 bases and J by 7 bases, with 20 bases left in between. CDR3 length: 15 residues. Germline CDR1 reads SGHVS; CDR2 reads FNYEAQ. Written as DNA, the CDR3 is TGTGCCAGCAGCCCTCGCTATCGAGAGGGTTGGACCCAGTACTTC. Amino acid sequence: CASSPRYREGWTQYF.

The chain links TRBV2 to TRBJ2-1; a possible D gene is TRBD2 (6 bases). The germline V gene has CDR1 SNHLY and CDR2 FYNNEI. CDR3 length: 16 residues. V lost 0 bases and J lost 7, with 16 bases in between. CDR3 DNA sequence: TGTGCCAGCAGTGAAGCGCTCCCGGGACTTTTAAATGAGCAGTTCTTC. Its translation: CASSEALPGLLNEQFF.

This chain joins TRBV4-3 and TRBJ2-1; 10 bases agree with TRBD2. The CDR3 extends over 16 amino acids. Germline lookup yields CDR1 LGHNA and CDR2 YSLEER. The ends lost 1 base at V and 7 bases at J; junction bases unmatched: 7. The CDR3 loop reads CASSQGGSGRYNEQFF. CDR3 nucleotide sequence: TGCGCCAGCAGCCAAGGTGGTAGCGGGAGGTATAATGAGCAGTTCTTC.

The chain couples TRBV29-1 to TRBJ2-5; TRBD1 might be the D (6 bases). Germline CDR1 is SQVTM and CDR2 is ANQGSEA. The V and J ends lost 2 bases and 5 bases respectively, with 12 bases between them. CDR3 size: 13 residues. The CDR3 DNA reads as TGCAGCGTTGAAAAGGGCAGGGGTGAGACCCAGTACTTC. Residues: CSVEKGRGETQYF.

V gene TRBV10-3 combines with J gene TRBJ2-5; TRBD2 matches at 10 bases. Germline V gene sequence: CDR1 ENHRY, CDR2 SYGVKD. V was clipped by 6 bases and J by 4 bases; unmatched bases: 11. The CDR3 extends over 16 amino acids. The CDR3 loop reads CAISPTSGNQGETQYF. CDR3 bases: TGTGCCATCAGCCCTACTAGCGGGAATCAAGGAGAGACCCAGTACTTC.

In this sample, this clone turned up once. The sample contains more than one DNA sequence encoding this CDR3. The chain links TRBV4-3 to TRBJ1-5, with TRBD1 identical over 8 bases. Germline V lookup: CDR1 LGHNA, CDR2 YSLEER. V lost 1 base to trimming and J lost 6 bases; unmatched junction nucleotides: 5. The CDR3 spans 15 residues. The CDR3 spells CASSQVAGGLQPQHF. The CDR3 DNA is TGCGCCAGCAGCCAAGTCGCAGGGGGCCTTCAGCCCCAGCATTTT.

V is TRBV7-3 and J is TRBJ2-2, with D unresolved. The CDR3 consists of 12 residues. Germline V gene data show CDR1 as SGHTA and CDR2 as FQGTGA. Trimming removed 6 bases at V and 6 bases at J, with 8 bases between. The DNA of the CDR3 is TGTGCCAGCAGGAGCGTGGCCGGGGAGCTGTTTTTT. The encoded protein is CASRSVAGELFF.

The sample holds one count of this clone. The rearrangement joins TRBV18 to TRBJ1-4; tentatively, D is TRBD1 (5 bases). CDR1 KGHSH and CDR2 LQKENI come from the germline V gene. Trimming removed 0 bases from V and 3 bases from J, with 8 bases in between. This CDR3 has 15 amino acids. CDR3: CASSPPQGSNEKLFF. CDR3 sequence (DNA): TGTGCCAGCTCACCACCGCAGGGCTCTAATGAAAAACTGTTTTTT.

This clone was detected only once. J is TRBJ2-5 and V is TRBV5-1; 7 bases are a match to TRBD1. Germline V gene data show CDR1 as SGHRS and CDR2 as YFSETQ. Trimming removed 5 bases from V and 11 bases from J; junction bases left unmatched: 12. CDR3 length: 13 amino acids. Here the CDR3 DNA reads TGCGCCAGCAGTCCATGGGGCCAGGGGGAGCAGTACTTC. Residues: CASSPWGQGEQYF.

This chain links TRBV7-4 with TRBJ1-1; D is uncertain. Germline assignment: CDR1 SGHVT and CDR2 SQSDAQ. V lost 5 bases and J lost 5, with 12 bases in between. The CDR3 loop spans 13 amino acids. CDR3 nucleotides: TGTGCCAGCAGCGTAGGATCGGGGACTGAAGCTTTCTTT. Protein sequence: CASSVGSGTEAFF.

The gene calls are TRBV5-1 and TRBJ1-2; D unresolved. The CDR3 has 14 residues. Germline V CDR1 and CDR2: SGHRS, YFSETQ. Trimming took 6 bases from V and 4 from J, leaving 16 bases between them. CDR3 sequence reads: CASTPRPASYGYTF. CDR3 nucleotide sequence: TGCGCCAGCACCCCTCGACCGGCCTCCTATGGCTACACCTTC.

The J gene is TRBJ2-7, the V gene TRBV27; TRBD2 matches at 10 bases. V lost 3 bases and J lost 0; bases outside the gene matches: 11. The germline gives CDR1 MNHEY, CDR2 SMNVEV (reference sequence). The CDR3 sequence is 18 residues long. CDR3 region: CASSFSGRLLRRSYEQYF. In DNA form, the CDR3 reads TGTGCCAGCAGTTTTAGCGGGAGGCTCTTACGCCGCTCCTACGAGCAGTACTTC.

This clone was detected a few times. This chain joins TRBV4-2 and TRBJ2-5, with a tentative D call TRBD2 (5 bases). The CDR3 totals 16 residues. The V end was cut by 0 bases, the J end by 5 bases, with 16 bases between. The V gene's germline CDR1 is LGHNA and CDR2 YNFKEQ. The CDR3 loop reads CASSQDDLEGVETQYF. CDR3 nucleotides: TGTGCCAGCAGCCAAGATGACCTAGAGGGTGTGGAGACCCAGTACTTC.

This chain uses TRBV28 with TRBJ1-1, with 7 bases matching TRBD1. This CDR3 comprises 15 residues. The V gene's germline CDR1 is MDHEN and CDR2 SYDVKM. Germline trimming cut 5 bases from V and 1 base from J; bases unmatched to any gene: 7. CDR3 DNA: TGTGCCAGCAGTGCGAACAGGGGTCAGAACACTGAAGCTTTCTTT. Protein sequence: CASSANRGQNTEAFF.

This clone has only one observation. The V and J genes are TRBV19 and TRBJ2-6, with D perhaps matching TRBD2 (6 bases). From germline, CDR1 is LNHDA and CDR2 SQIVND (reference sequence). The CDR3 has 16 amino acids. V was pared by 8 bases and J by 0 bases, with 14 bases between. CDR3 amino acids: CASGGEASSGANVLTF. The CDR3 DNA reads as TGTGCCAGTGGAGGGGAGGCGAGCTCTGGGGCCAACGTCCTGACTTTC.